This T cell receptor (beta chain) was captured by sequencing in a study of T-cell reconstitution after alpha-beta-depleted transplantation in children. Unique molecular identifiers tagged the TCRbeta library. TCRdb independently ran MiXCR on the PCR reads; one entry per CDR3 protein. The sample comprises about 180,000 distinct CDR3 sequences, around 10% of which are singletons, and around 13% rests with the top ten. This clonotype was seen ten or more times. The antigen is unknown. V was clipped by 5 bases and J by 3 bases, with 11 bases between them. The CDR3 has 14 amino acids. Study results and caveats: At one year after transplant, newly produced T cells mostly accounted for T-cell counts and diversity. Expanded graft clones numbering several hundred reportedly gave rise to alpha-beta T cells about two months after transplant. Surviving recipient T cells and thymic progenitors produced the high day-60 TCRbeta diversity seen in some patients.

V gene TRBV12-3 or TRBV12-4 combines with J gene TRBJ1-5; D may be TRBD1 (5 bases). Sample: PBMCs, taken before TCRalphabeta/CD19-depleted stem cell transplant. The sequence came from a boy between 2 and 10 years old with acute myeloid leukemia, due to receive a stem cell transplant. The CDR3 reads CASSQQVVNQPQHF. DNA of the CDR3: TGTGCCAGCAGTCAACAGGTTGTCAATCAGCCCCAGCATTTT.